Following are 22 T cell receptor beta chains from one sample sequenced in a study of cytomegalovirus exposure and HLA in healthy donors. 60 Vbeta and 13 Jbeta primers were used in PCR. The assay was immunoSEQ multiplex PCR, and TCRdb's table has in-frame clones only and misses some. The sample carries 150,000 or so clones, 60% to 85% recorded once. Sequencing used PBMCs. Receptor source: a woman in her 50s in good health and CMV-seropositive.

The chain employs TRBV11-3 and TRBJ1-2; a possible D gene is TRBD1 (6 bases). The CDR3 has 13 amino acids. The V end lost 1 base, the J end lost 4 bases, and 7 bases lay between the germline ends. Germline-derived CDR1 and CDR2 are SGHNT and YENEEA. Here the CDR3 DNA reads TGTGCCAGCAGCTTAGGGACAGCCTATGGCTACACCTTC. Translation: CASSLGTAYGYTF. Based on the CDR3 plus reference TRBV11-3 and TRBJ1-2, the full variable domain is EAGVVQSPRYKIIEKKQPVAFWCNPISGHNTLYWYLQNLGQGPELLIRYENEEAVDDSQLPKDRFSAERLKGVDSTLKIQPAELGDSAVYLCASSLGTAYGYTFGSGTRLTVV.

The V gene is TRBV5-1, the J gene TRBJ2-5; D is possibly TRBD1 (6 bases). This CDR3 is 13 amino acids long. V lost 4 bases, J lost 2 bases, and 9 bases lay in between. Germline loops: CDR1 SGHRS, CDR2 YFSETQ. CDR3 coding DNA: TGCGCCAGCAGCGTGGACAGTCAAGAGACCCAGTACTTC. Protein: CASSVDSQETQYF.

The rearrangement joins TRBV5-4 to TRBJ1-1, with D unclear. CDR1 is SGHNT, CDR2 YYREEE, per germline (reference sequence). The CDR3 runs to 14 residues. Trimming pared 2 bases from V and 1 base from J, leaving 9 bases between. For the CDR3, the DNA is TGTGCCAGCAGCTTTTCGGGTCAGAACACTGAAGCTTTCTTT. Its protein product is CASSFSGQNTEAFF.

The chain couples TRBV6-5 to TRBJ1-3; D unresolved. The CDR3 covers 14 residues. Trimming cost V 4 bases and J 2 bases, with 9 bases left between them. Germline-derived CDR1 and CDR2 are MNHEY and SVGAGI. CDR3 DNA sequence: TGTGCCAGCAGTTCTGGGCAGCCTGGAAACACCATATATTTT. It translates to CASSSGQPGNTIYF.

The chain employs TRBV5-5 and TRBJ1-4; 9 positions match TRBD1. The trim removed 2 bases at V and 7 bases at J, leaving 6 bases unmatched. CDR3 size: 15 residues. CDR1 SGHKS and CDR2 YYEKEE come from the germline V gene (reference sequence). CDR3 sequence (DNA): TGTGCCAGCAGCTTACAGGGGGCCAGGGTTGAAAAACTGTTTTTT. Its translation: CASSLQGARVEKLFF.

The chain combines TRBV28 with TRBJ1-2; 10 bases are a match to TRBD1. The trim removed 10 bases at V and 5 bases at J, leaving 4 bases unmatched. CDR1 MDHEN and CDR2 SYDVKM come from the germline V gene. The CDR3 runs 12 residues. CDR3: CATGDRGYGYTF. Here the CDR3 DNA reads TGTGCCACTGGGGACAGGGGATATGGCTACACCTTC.

In DNA, the CDR3 is TGTGCCAGCAGTTACTCCTCCGGACAGGGTAACAATGAGCAGTTCTTC. Its translation: CASSYSSGQGNNEQFF. The chain recombines TRBV6-5 with TRBJ2-1; the match to TRBD1 covers 8 bases. The CDR3 extends over 16 amino acids. Trimming removed 0 bases from V and 5 bases from J; junction bases left unmatched: 6. Germline V CDR1 and CDR2: MNHEY, SVGAGI.

This clone was seen a single time. CDR3 nucleotides: TGTGCCACCGCGGGGACTAGAACGTACAATGAGCAGTTCTTC. Translation gives CATAGTRTYNEQFF. The genes are TRBV15 and TRBJ2-1, with TRBD2 identical over 8 bases. This CDR3 has 14 residues. Unmatched junction bases numbered 7, after V lost 8 bases and J lost 4 bases. Germline V gene data show CDR1 as LNHNV and CDR2 as YYDKDF (reference sequence). The full variable domain, its missing parts supplied by reference TRBV15 and TRBJ2-1, is DAMVIQNPRYQVTQFGKPVTLSCSQTLNHNVMYWYQQKSSQAPKLLFHYYDKDFNNEADTPDNFQSRRPNTSFCFLDIRSPGLGDTAMYLCATAGTRTYNEQFFGPGTRLTVL.

The V call is TRBV19, the J call TRBJ1-1, with 7 bases identical to TRBD1. CDR3 length: 16 amino acids. The germline CDR1 and CDR2 sequences are LNHDA and SQIVND (reference sequence). The V segment lost 5 bases and the J segment 3 bases; nucleotides outside the gene matches: 12. In DNA form, the CDR3 reads TGTGCCAGTAGTTCCTACAGGGGAGCTTGGGACACTGAAGCTTTCTTT. Translating gives CASSSYRGAWDTEAFF. The full variable domain, completed using reference TRBV19 and TRBJ1-1, is DGGITQSPKYLFRKEGQNVTLSCEQNLNHDAMYWYRQDPGQGLRLIYYSQIVNDFQKGDIAEGYSVSREKKESFPLTVTSAQKNPTAFYLCASSSYRGAWDTEAFFGQGTRLTVV.

The V call is TRBV28, the J call TRBJ1-1, with no clear D. This CDR3 is built from 11 residues. CDR1 is MDHEN and CDR2 is SYDVKM in the germline V gene. With 3 bases removed from V and 8 bases from J, the gap between germline ends came to 7 bases. CDR3 DNA: TGTGCCAGCAGTTTTTTCGAGGAAGCTTTCTTT. Its translation: CASSFFEEAFF.

The chain uses TRBV2 and TRBJ1-5; no definite D call. With 3 bases removed from V and 4 bases from J, the gap between germline ends came to 10 bases. This CDR3 contains 14 residues. CDR1 is SNHLY and CDR2 is FYNNEI in the germline V gene. DNA of the CDR3: TGTGCCAGCAGTGATCAAGGAGGAAATCAGCCCCAGCATTTT. It specifies CASSDQGGNQPQHF. The full variable domain, with the rest looked up from reference TRBV2 and TRBJ1-5, is EPEVTQTPSHQVTQMGQEVILRCVPISNHLYFYWYRQILGQKVEFLVSFYNNEISEKSEIFDDQFSVERPDGSNFTLKIRSTKLEDSAMYFCASSDQGGNQPQHFGDGTRLSIL.

This clone has more than one count but fewer than ten. This chain uses TRBV18 with TRBJ1-2; TRBD1 matches at 11 bases. Looked up from germline, CDR1 is KGHSH and CDR2 is LQKENI. The junction had 2 bases not matched to a gene; V was cut back by 2 bases and J by 6 bases. CDR3 length: 14 residues. The CDR3, as DNA: TGTGCCAGCTCACCAGGGACAGGGGGGCATGGCTACACCTTC. Its protein is CASSPGTGGHGYTF. Drawing the rest from reference TRBV18 and TRBJ1-2, the complete variable domain is NAGVMQNPRHLVRRRGQEARLRCSPMKGHSHVYWYRQLPEEGLKFMVYLQKENIIDESGMPKERFSAEFPKEGPSILRIQQVVRGDSAAYFCASSPGTGGHGYTFGSGTRLTVV.

This chain joins TRBV4-3 and TRBJ2-7; no firm D call. Per the germline V gene, CDR1 is LGHNA and CDR2 is YSLEER. V gave up 4 bases and J gave up 6 bases, with 13 bases separating them. There are 13 residues in the CDR3. The CDR3 is CASSRTNTGEQYF. In DNA, the CDR3 is TGCGCCAGCAGCCGTACAAATACGGGCGAGCAGTACTTC.

J is TRBJ1-1 and V is TRBV5-6; D ambiguous. There are 13 residues in the CDR3. V shed 1 base and J shed 2 bases, with 6 bases lying between them. Germline CDR1 is SGHDT and CDR2 is YYEEEE. The CDR3 loop is CASSLNRNTEAFF. DNA of the CDR3: TGTGCCAGCAGCTTGAACAGAAACACTGAAGCTTTCTTT.

The rearrangement uses TRBV7-2 and TRBJ1-2; 10 bases align to TRBD1. Looked up from germline, CDR1 is SGHTA and CDR2 is FQGNSA. After removal of 4 bases from V and 0 bases from J, the junction contained 11 bases not matched to a gene. The CDR3 length is 18 residues. The chain's CDR3 is CASSSDRRTGGANYGYTF. CDR3 DNA sequence: TGTGCCAGCAGCTCCGATCGACGGACAGGGGGAGCTAACTATGGCTACACCTTC. Full variable domain (missing parts from reference TRBV7-2 and TRBJ1-2): GAGVSQSPSNKVTEKGKDVELRCDPISGHTALYWYRQSLGQGLEFLIYFQGNSAPDKSGLPSDRFSAERTGGSVSTLTIQRTQQEDSAVYLCASSSDRRTGGANYGYTFGSGTRLTVV.

The genes are TRBV11-3 and TRBJ1-4, with TRBD1 matching over 10 bases. The CDR3 has 18 residues. J was trimmed by 7 bases and V by 3 bases; bases with no gene match: 14. Germline loops: CDR1 SGHNT, CDR2 YENEEA. The CDR3 loop reads CASSFGTGVILEGEKLFF. In DNA form, the CDR3 reads TGTGCCAGCAGCTTTGGGACAGGGGTGATTTTGGAGGGTGAAAAACTGTTTTTT.

The chain couples TRBV15 to TRBJ1-2; the match to TRBD1 covers 10 bases. With 3 bases clipped from V and 5 bases from J, the junction kept 6 bases outside the gene matches. CDR1 and CDR2 from the germline V gene are LNHNV and YYDKDF (reference sequence). The CDR3 runs 15 residues. The CDR3 protein is CATSSSPGQGYGYTF. CDR3 bases: TGTGCCACCAGCAGTTCTCCGGGACAGGGGTATGGCTACACCTTC.

The table lists this clone with a few counts. The J gene is TRBJ2-1, the V gene TRBV18, with TRBD1 as a possible D gene (5 bases). V was clipped by 6 bases and J by 0 bases, with 12 bases between them. Germline V gives CDR1 KGHSH, CDR2 LQKENI. The CDR3 is 15 amino acids. Here the CDR3 reads CASSQGASSYNEQFF. CDR3 DNA: TGTGCCAGCTCCCAAGGGGCTAGCTCCTACAATGAGCAGTTCTTC.

The chain links TRBV9 to TRBJ2-1, with 7 bases fitting TRBD1. This CDR3 is 16 amino acids long. Germline trimming cut 3 bases from V and 4 bases from J; bases unmatched to any gene: 10. Germline V gene data show CDR1 as SGDLS and CDR2 as YYNGEE. This CDR3 reads CASSGGGQVMYNEQFF. CDR3 DNA: TGTGCCAGCAGCGGCGGAGGACAGGTGATGTACAATGAGCAGTTCTTC.

In its sample, this clone was seen many times. The chain is built from TRBV9 and TRBJ1-1; D perhaps matches TRBD1 (5 bases). The CDR3 extends over 14 amino acids. The germline V gene has CDR1 SGDLS and CDR2 YYNGEE. The V and J ends lost 0 bases and 11 bases respectively, with 17 bases between them. Written as DNA, the CDR3 is TGTGCCAGCAGCGTAGGTGGGCAGGGCGGTTATGCTTTCTTT. Translated, it gives CASSVGGQGGYAFF.

This clone was picked up a small number of times. CDR3 in amino acids: CASSQGDFRRGGEQYF. DNA for the CDR3: TGCGCCAGCAGCCAAGGAGATTTCCGCAGGGGTGGCGAGCAGTACTTC. The chain has TRBV4-1 and TRBJ2-7; D may be TRBD1 (6 bases). CDR3 length: 16 residues. Germline values: CDR1 MGHRA, CDR2 YSYEKL. The V end was cut by 1 base, the J end by 6 bases, with 19 bases between.

In the case of this clone: Other DNA sequences in the same sample also yield this CDR3. The chain has TRBV10-3 and TRBJ2-7, with 12 bases matching TRBD1. CDR1 is ENHRY and CDR2 is SYGVKD in the germline V gene. Germline trimming cut 0 bases from V and 4 bases from J; bases unmatched to any gene: 4. CDR3 length equals 16 residues. CDR3: CAISESPGQGAYEQYF. The CDR3 DNA reads TGTGCCATCAGTGAGTCCCCGGGACAGGGGGCATACGAGCAGTACTTC.